The 17 T cell receptor beta chains presented below share a single source sample, sequenced in a study of T cell responses to AZD1222 COVID-19 vaccine. TCRdb keeps only in-frame clones here, not all; method: immunoSEQ multiplex PCR. This table holds 110,000 or so clones, approximately 89% found once. Sequenced material: peripheral blood, taken 28 days after the second AZD1222 dose. These receptors all come from an adult who received the AZD1222 COVID-19 vaccine.

The chain joins TRBV11-2 to TRBJ1-3, with 7 bases that match TRBD1. After removal of 3 bases from V and 0 bases from J, the junction contained 5 bases not matched to a gene. Germline V gives CDR1 SGHAT, CDR2 FQNNGV. The CDR3 covers 16 residues. The CDR3 DNA follows: TGTGCCAGCAGCTTGACAGGGACCGTCTCTGGAAACACCATATATTTT. It is translated as CASSLTGTVSGNTIYF.

V is TRBV7-8 and J is TRBJ2-1, with D tentatively TRBD2 (5 bases). The length of the CDR3 is 14 residues. The V and J ends lost 1 base and 7 bases respectively, with 11 bases between them. The germline V gene has CDR1 SGHVS and CDR2 FQNEAQ. The CDR3 DNA reads TGTGCCAGCAGCTTAGACGGCACGGGGAATGAGCAGTTCTTC. Translating gives CASSLDGTGNEQFF.

This clone was seen a single time. The chain couples TRBV15 to TRBJ1-4; D uncertain. V lost 5 bases to trimming and J lost 8 bases, with 15 bases between them. CDR3 length: 14 residues. Germline V gene data show CDR1 as LNHNV and CDR2 as YYDKDF (reference sequence). The CDR3 DNA reads TGTGCCACCAGCGCCTTTGTGATGAAAGAAAAACTGTTTTTT. It codes for CATSAFVMKEKLFF.

The J gene is TRBJ2-1, the V gene TRBV7-2; 7 bases match TRBD1. V shed 3 bases, J shed 7 bases, and the junction held 3 bases outside the gene matches. CDR1 is SGHTA, CDR2 FQGNSA, per germline. The CDR3 extends over 13 amino acids. The DNA of the CDR3 is TGTGCCAGCAGCTTGTCAGGGGGTAATGAGCAGTTCTTC. Translating it yields CASSLSGGNEQFF.

The V call is TRBV28, the J call TRBJ1-5; 10 bases match TRBD1. Germline V gene sequence: CDR1 MDHEN, CDR2 SYDVKM. The CDR3 contains 18 residues. V dropped 6 bases and J dropped 7; count of bases not matched to a gene: 18. CDR3 sequence (DNA): TGTGCCAGCAGCTCACGACGGCGGGACAGGGGCTTCGGGCAGCCCCAGCATTTT. This codes for CASSSRRRDRGFGQPQHF.

This chain connects TRBV15 to TRBJ2-5; perhaps TRBD2 as D (5 bases). The V gene lost 0 bases and the J gene lost 3 bases, with 8 bases spanning the gap. The CDR3 runs 14 residues. CDR1 is LNHNV, CDR2 YYDKDF, per germline (reference sequence). The CDR3 protein is CATSRERGKETQYF. CDR3 DNA sequence: TGTGCCACCAGCAGAGAAAGAGGGAAAGAGACCCAGTACTTC.

The chain recombines TRBV27 with TRBJ1-6; 9 bases align to TRBD1. V trimming: 6 bases; J trimming: 7 bases; junction bases outside the gene matches: 4. The germline V gene has CDR1 MNHEY and CDR2 SMNVEV (reference sequence). This CDR3 spans 14 amino acids. The CDR3 spells CASSPGQGNSPLHF. DNA of the CDR3: TGTGCCAGCAGCCCGGGACAGGGAAATTCACCCCTCCACTTT.

The chain couples TRBV19 to TRBJ1-4; D gene unclear. The V and J ends lost 6 bases and 1 base respectively, with 12 bases between them. The germline V gene encodes CDR1 LNHDA and CDR2 SQIVND (reference sequence). The CDR3 runs to 15 residues. The CDR3 spells CASSAGRITNEKLFF. Written as DNA, the CDR3 is TGTGCCAGTAGCGCTGGGAGGATAACTAATGAAAAACTGTTTTTT.

The chain uses TRBV5-8 and TRBJ2-3, with 7 bases that match TRBD2. Trimming cost V 4 bases and J 2 bases; bases outside gene matches: 7. There are 15 residues in the CDR3. Germline CDR1 SGHTS, CDR2 YDEGEE. CDR3: CASSRTRWITDTQYF. The CDR3, as DNA: TGTGCCAGCAGCCGGACTAGGTGGATCACAGATACGCAGTATTTT.

The J gene is TRBJ1-1, the V gene TRBV19; no firm D call. Germline V lookup: CDR1 LNHDA, CDR2 SQIVND (reference sequence). The CDR3 extends over 13 amino acids. The V end lost 0 bases, the J end lost 7 bases, and 9 bases lay between the germline ends. The CDR3: CASSIDSVGEAFF. In DNA, the CDR3 is TGTGCCAGTAGTATAGATTCGGTGGGTGAAGCTTTCTTT.

CDR3 nucleotides: TGTGCCAGCAGCTTAGGACCAGGGATGAACACTGAAGCTTTCTTT. It is translated as CASSLGPGMNTEAFF. The V and J genes are TRBV11-2 and TRBJ1-1; a possible D gene is TRBD1 (5 bases). The CDR3 loop spans 15 amino acids. Germline CDR1 is SGHAT and CDR2 is FQNNGV. V was cut by 1 base and J by 0 bases, with 9 bases left in between. The variable domain in full, with the rest retrieved from reference TRBV11-2 and TRBJ1-1, is EAGVAQSPRYKIIEKRQSVAFWCNPISGHATLYWYQQILGQGPKLLIQFQNNGVVDDSQLPKDRFSAERLKGVDSTLKIQPAKLEDSAVYLCASSLGPGMNTEAFFGQGTRLTVV.

The chain combines TRBV2 with TRBJ1-1; no clear D gene. The length of the CDR3 is 13 residues. The V gene lost 4 bases and the J gene lost 5 bases, with 11 bases spanning the gap. The germline CDR1 and CDR2 sequences are SNHLY and FYNNEI. The DNA for the CDR3 is TGTGCCAGCAGTGCGGAAGGGAGGACTGAAGCTTTCTTT. Its translation: CASSAEGRTEAFF. The whole variable domain, remainder taken from reference TRBV2 and TRBJ1-1, is EPEVTQTPSHQVTQMGQEVILRCVPISNHLYFYWYRQILGQKVEFLVSFYNNEISEKSEIFDDQFSVERPDGSNFTLKIRSTKLEDSAMYFCASSAEGRTEAFFGQGTRLTVV.

This chain joins TRBV18 and TRBJ1-3, with D possibly being TRBD1 (6 bases). CDR3 length: 13 amino acids. Trimming took 5 bases from V and 4 from J, leaving 9 bases between them. Germline CDR1 is KGHSH and CDR2 is LQKENI. In DNA, the CDR3 is TGTGCCAGCTCATCAGGGGCCGGAAACACCATATATTTT. Translation gives CASSSGAGNTIYF.

This chain connects TRBV7-2 to TRBJ2-1; D ambiguous. Trimming removed 2 bases from V and 5 bases from J, with 7 bases in between. Germline CDR1 reads SGHTA; CDR2 reads FQGNSA. This CDR3 contains 13 residues. In nucleotides, the CDR3 is TGTGCCAGCAGCTTAACCACAGACAATGAGCAGTTCTTC. Its translation: CASSLTTDNEQFF. Drawing the rest from reference TRBV7-2 and TRBJ2-1, the complete variable domain is GAGVSQSPSNKVTEKGKDVELRCDPISGHTALYWYRQSLGQGLEFLIYFQGNSAPDKSGLPSDRFSAERTGGSVSTLTIQRTQQEDSAVYLCASSLTTDNEQFFGPGTRLTVL.

The chain carries TRBV5-4 and TRBJ1-1; no clear D. The CDR3 is 14 residues long. CDR1 is SGHNT and CDR2 is YYREEE in the germline V gene (reference sequence). The V end was cut by 3 bases, the J end by 1 base, with 10 bases between. The CDR3 DNA is TGTGCCAGCAGCTCCGGACGGAAGAACACTGAAGCTTTCTTT. It translates to CASSSGRKNTEAFF.

The chain carries TRBV5-1 and TRBJ2-3; perhaps TRBD1 as D (6 bases). CDR1 and CDR2 (germline): SGHRS, YFSETQ. The length of the CDR3 is 14 residues. The V gene lost 0 bases and the J gene lost 6 bases, with 11 bases spanning the gap. CDR3 bases: TGCGCCAGCAGCTTGGCACAGGGTTCCGATACGCAGTATTTT. The encoded protein is CASSLAQGSDTQYF. Using reference TRBV5-1 and TRBJ2-3 for the parts outside the CDR3, the full variable domain is KAGVTQTPRYLIKTRGQQVTLSCSPISGHRSVSWYQQTPGQGLQFLFEYFSETQRNKGNFPGRFSGRQFSNSRSEMNVSTLELGDSALYLCASSLAQGSDTQYFGPGTRLTVL.

The chain combines TRBV7-2 with TRBJ1-5, with 7 bases matching TRBD1. V was clipped by 3 bases and J by 3 bases; unmatched bases: 5. Per germline, CDR1 SGHTA and CDR2 FQGNSA. CDR3 length equals 15 residues. The chain's CDR3 is CASSFGTALNQPQHF. The CDR3 DNA reads as TGTGCCAGCAGCTTCGGGACAGCACTCAATCAGCCCCAGCATTTT.